The source of this T cell receptor beta chain is a study of immune characterization of retroperitoneal liposarcoma. TCRdb reprocessed the PCR reads with MiXCR, giving one entry per CDR3 protein. This sample has 15,000 or so distinct CDR3 sequences, with roughly 47% found just once. The germline V gene has CDR1 SGHVS and CDR2 FNYEAQ. The CDR3 contains 12 residues. Trimming removed 11 bases at V and 10 bases at J, with 18 bases between. V gene TRBV7-6 combines with J gene TRBJ2-1, with D maybe TRBD1 (6 bases). This receptor was obtained from a female donor with retroperitoneal liposarcoma. Sequencing was performed on tumor tissue. CDR3 sequence: CASQGTNFEQFF. The CDR3 DNA reads TGTGCCTCCCAGGGGACCAACTTCGAGCAGTTCTTC.